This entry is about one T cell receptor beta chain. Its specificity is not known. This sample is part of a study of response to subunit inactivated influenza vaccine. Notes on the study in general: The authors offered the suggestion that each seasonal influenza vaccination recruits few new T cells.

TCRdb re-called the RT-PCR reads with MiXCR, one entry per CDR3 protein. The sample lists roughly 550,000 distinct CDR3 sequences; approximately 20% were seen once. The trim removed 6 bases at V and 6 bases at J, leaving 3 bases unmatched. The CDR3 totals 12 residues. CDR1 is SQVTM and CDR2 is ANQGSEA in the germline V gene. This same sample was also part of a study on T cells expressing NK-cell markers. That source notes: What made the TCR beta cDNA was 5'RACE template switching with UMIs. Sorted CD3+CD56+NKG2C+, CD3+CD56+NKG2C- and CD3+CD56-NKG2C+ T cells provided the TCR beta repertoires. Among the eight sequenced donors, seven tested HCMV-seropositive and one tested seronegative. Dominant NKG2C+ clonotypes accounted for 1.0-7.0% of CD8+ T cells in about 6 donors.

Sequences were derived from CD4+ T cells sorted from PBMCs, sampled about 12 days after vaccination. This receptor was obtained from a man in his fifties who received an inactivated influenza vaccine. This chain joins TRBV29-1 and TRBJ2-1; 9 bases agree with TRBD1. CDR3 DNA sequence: TGCAGCGTCCGGGACAGGGTCAATGAGCAGTTCTTC. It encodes CSVRDRVNEQFF.